The clone carrying this T cell receptor beta chain was found a few times. These data are taken from a study of identical twins. Using its own MiXCR run on the 5' RACE reads, TCRdb lists one record per CDR3 protein. The sample lists roughly 230,000 distinct CDR3 sequences, about 8.9% occurring once. The germline V gene encodes CDR1 WNHNN and CDR2 SYGVQD (reference sequence). The CDR3 extends over 15 amino acids. V lost 3 bases and J lost 4, with 15 bases in between. These records were also assigned to another study, of yellow fever vaccine responses in identical twins.

The material sequenced was CD8+ T cells sorted from blood. This TCR came from a woman under 30 in good health. The rearrangement uses TRBV10-1 and TRBJ1-1; D call uncertain. DNA of the CDR3: TGCGCCAGCAGTGATCGGATTAGAGGGTCCACTGAAGCTTTCTTT. Translation: CASSDRIRGSTEAFF.